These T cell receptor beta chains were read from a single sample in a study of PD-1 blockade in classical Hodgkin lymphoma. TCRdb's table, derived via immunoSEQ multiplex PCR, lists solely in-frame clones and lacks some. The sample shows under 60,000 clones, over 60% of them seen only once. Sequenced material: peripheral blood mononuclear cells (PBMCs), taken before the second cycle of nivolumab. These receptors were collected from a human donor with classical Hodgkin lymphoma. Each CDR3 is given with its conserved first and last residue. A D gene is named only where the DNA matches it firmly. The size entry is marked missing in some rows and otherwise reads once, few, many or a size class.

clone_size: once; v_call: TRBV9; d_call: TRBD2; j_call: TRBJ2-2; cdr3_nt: TGTGCCAGCAGCTACGGGACTAGCGGGCCCAGGGGGGGCGGGGAGCTGTTTTTT; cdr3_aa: CASSYGTSGPRGGGELFF
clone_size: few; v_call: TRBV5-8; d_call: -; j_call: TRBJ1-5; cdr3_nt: TGTGCCAGCAGCTTGGGCCCTAGCAATCAGCCCCAGCATTTT; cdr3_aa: CASSLGPSNQPQHF
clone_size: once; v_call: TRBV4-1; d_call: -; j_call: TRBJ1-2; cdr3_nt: TGCGCCAGCAGCCAAGATGGGCAGGACCGACAAACCTATGGCTACACCTTC; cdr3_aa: CASSQDGQDRQTYGYTF
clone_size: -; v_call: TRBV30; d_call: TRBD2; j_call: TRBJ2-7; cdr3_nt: TGTGCCTGGAGTCGGGGGACTAGCAGCTACGAGCAGTACTTC; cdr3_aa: CAWSRGTSSYEQYF
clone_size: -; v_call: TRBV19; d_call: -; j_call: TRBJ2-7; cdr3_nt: TGTGCCAGTAGTATTAGGACAGATCCCTACGAGCAGTACTTC; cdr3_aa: CASSIRTDPYEQYF
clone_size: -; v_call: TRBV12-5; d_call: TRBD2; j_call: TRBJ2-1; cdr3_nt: TGTGCTAGTGGACTAGCGGGATCCCCTGGCAATGAGCAGTTCTTC; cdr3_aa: CASGLAGSPGNEQFF
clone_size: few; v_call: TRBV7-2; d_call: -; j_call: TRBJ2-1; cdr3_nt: TGTGCCAGCAACAGTGCACCCCGTCAGTTCTTC; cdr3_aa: CASNSAPRQFF
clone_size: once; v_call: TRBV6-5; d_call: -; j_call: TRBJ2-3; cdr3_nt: TGTGCCAGCAGTTATGGGCCGAGCAAAGATACGCAGTATTTT; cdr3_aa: CASSYGPSKDTQYF
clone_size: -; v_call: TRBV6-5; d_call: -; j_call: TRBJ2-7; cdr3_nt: TGTGCCAGCAGTTACGCGACAGGTTGGGGATACGAGCAGTACTTC; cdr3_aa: CASSYATGWGYEQYF
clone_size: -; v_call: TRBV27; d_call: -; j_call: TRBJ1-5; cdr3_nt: TGTGCCAGCAGTTTGAGCAGGGGTTATCAGCCCCAGCATTTT; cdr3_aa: CASSLSRGYQPQHF
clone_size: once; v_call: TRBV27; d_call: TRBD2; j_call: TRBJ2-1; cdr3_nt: TGTGCCAGCAGGCGACTAGCGGGAGAGTCCTACAATGAGCAGTTCTTC; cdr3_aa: CASRRLAGESYNEQFF
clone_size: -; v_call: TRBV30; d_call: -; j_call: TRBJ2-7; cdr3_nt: TGTGCCTGGAGTGTACCACAGGGCCGCGAGCAGTACTTC; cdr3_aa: CAWSVPQGREQYF
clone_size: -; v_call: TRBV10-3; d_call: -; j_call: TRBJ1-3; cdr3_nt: TGTGCCATCAGTGAACCGTTGGGCTCTGGAAACACCATATATTTT; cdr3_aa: CAISEPLGSGNTIYF
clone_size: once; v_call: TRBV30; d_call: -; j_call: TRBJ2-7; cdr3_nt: TGTGCCTGGGTCCTGAGGGGGGGGTACGAGCAGTACTTC; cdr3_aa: CAWVLRGGYEQYF
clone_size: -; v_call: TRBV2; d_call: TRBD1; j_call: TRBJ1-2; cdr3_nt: TGTGCCAGCAGGAAGGAGACAGGGCATTCTAACTATGGCTACACCTTC; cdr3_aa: CASRKETGHSNYGYTF
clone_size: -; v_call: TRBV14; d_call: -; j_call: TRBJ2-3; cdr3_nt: TGTGCCAGCAGCCAAGACCTTGACATCAGGGTGGAGTATTTT; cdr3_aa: CASSQDLDIRVEYF
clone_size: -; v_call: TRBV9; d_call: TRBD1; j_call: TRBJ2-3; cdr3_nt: TGTGCCAGCAGCGTACGAGGGGGCGCCGCAGATACGCAGTATTTT; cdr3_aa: CASSVRGGAADTQYF
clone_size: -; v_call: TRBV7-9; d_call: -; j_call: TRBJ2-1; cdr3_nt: TGTGCCAGCAGCTTAGGGGTCCAAGGGGGGGATGAGCAGTTCTTC; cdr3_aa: CASSLGVQGGDEQFF
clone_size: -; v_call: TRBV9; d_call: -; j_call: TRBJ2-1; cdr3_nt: TGTGCCAGCAGCACAGGCGTCTCCGGGCCTGAGCAGTTCTTC; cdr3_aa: CASSTGVSGPEQFF
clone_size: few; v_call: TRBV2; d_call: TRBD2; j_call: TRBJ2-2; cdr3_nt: TGTGCCAGCAAGGAGACTAGCGGGGGAGAAGGGACCGGGGAGCTGTTTTTT; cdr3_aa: CASKETSGGEGTGELFF
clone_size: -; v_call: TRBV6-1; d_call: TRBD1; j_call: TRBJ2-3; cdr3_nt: TGTGCCAGCAGTGACCCCGGACAGGCGAGGGGAGATACGCAGTATTTT; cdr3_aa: CASSDPGQARGDTQYF
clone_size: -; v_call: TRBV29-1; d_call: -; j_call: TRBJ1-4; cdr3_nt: TGCAGCGTTGTCTTACAGGGAAATGAAAAACTGTTTTTT; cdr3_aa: CSVVLQGNEKLFF
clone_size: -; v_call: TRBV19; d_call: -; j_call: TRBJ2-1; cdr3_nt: TGTGCCAGTAGTCGTCGGACAGAATACAATGAGCAGTTCTTC; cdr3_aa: CASSRRTEYNEQFF
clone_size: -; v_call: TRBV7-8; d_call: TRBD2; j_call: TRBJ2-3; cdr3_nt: TGTGCCAGCAGCATCCCCGGGGGGGCCGAAACAGATACGCAGTATTTT; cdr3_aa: CASSIPGGAETDTQYF
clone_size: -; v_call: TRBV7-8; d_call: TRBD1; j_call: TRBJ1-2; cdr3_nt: TGTGCCAGCAGCTTAAAGACAGGGTATGGCTACACCTTC; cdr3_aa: CASSLKTGYGYTF
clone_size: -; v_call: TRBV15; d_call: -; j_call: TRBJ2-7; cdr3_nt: TGTGCCACCAGCAGACGGGAGAGCTACGAGCAGTACTTC; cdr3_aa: CATSRRESYEQYF
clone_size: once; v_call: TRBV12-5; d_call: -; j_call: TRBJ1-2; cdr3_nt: TGTGCTAGTGGTTTGGGGTTGGGCGGCAACTATGGCTACACCTTC; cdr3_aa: CASGLGLGGNYGYTF
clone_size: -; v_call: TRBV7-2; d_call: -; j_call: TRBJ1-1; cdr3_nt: TGTGCCAGCAGCCCAGGTAGGAACACTGAAGCTTTCTTT; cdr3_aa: CASSPGRNTEAFF
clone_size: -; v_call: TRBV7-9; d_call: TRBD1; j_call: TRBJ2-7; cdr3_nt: TGTGCCAGCAGCTTAGAGACAGGGATCATGAACGAGCAGTACTTC; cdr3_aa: CASSLETGIMNEQYF
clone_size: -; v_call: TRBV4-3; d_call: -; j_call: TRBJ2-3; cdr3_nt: TGCGCCAGCAGCCAAGATGAGGGAGCCACAGATACGCAGTATTTT; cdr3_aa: CASSQDEGATDTQYF
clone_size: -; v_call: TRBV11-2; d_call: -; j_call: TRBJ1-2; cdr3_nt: TGTGCCAGCAGCTTAATGAGGGACGGCTACACCTTC; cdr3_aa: CASSLMRDGYTF